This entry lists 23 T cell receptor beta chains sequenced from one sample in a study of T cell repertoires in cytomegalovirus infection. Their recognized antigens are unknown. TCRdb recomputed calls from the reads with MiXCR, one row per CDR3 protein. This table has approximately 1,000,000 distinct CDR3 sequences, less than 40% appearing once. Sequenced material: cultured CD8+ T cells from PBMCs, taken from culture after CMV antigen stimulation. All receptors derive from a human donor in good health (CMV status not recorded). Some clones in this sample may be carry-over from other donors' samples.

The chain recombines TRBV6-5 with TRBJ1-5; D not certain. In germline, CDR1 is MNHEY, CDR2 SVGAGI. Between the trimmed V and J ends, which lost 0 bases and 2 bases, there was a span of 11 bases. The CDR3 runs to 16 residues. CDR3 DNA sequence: TGTGCCAGCAGTTACTCGACCATGGGAGGCAATCAGCCCCAGCATTTT. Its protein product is CASSYSTMGGNQPQHF.

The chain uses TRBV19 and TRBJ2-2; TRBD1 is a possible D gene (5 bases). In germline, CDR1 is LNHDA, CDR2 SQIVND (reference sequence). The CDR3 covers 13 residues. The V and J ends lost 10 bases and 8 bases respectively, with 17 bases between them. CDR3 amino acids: CATPSIQVGELFF. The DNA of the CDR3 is TGTGCCACCCCCTCGATACAGGTTGGGGAGCTGTTTTTT.

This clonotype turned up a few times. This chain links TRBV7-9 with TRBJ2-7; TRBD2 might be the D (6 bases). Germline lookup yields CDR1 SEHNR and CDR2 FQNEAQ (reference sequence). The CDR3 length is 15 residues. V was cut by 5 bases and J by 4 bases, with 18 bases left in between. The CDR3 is CASSAPGSAGYEQYF. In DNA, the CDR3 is TGTGCCAGCAGCGCCCCGGGAAGTGCGGGGTACGAGCAGTACTTC.

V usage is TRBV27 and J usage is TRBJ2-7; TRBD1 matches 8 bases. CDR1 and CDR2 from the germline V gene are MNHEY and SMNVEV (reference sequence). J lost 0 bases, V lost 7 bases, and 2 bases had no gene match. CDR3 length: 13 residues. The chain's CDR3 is CASMGTGSYEQYV. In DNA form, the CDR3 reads TGTGCCAGCATGGGGACAGGCTCCTACGAGCAGTACGTC.

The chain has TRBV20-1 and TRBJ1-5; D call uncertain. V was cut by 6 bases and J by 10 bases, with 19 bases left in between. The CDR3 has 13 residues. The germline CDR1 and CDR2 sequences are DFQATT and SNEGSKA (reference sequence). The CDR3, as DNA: TGCAGTGCCCCTTCTATGACCGGTCAACCCCAGCATTTT. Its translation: CSAPSMTGQPQHF.

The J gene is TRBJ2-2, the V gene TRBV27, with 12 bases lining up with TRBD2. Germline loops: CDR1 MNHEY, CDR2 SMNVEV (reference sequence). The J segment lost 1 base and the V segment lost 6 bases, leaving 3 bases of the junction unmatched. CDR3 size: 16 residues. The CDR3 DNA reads TGTGCCAGCAGCGGGACTAGCGGGTGGAACACCGGGGAGCTGTTTTTT. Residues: CASSGTSGWNTGELFF.

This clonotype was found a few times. In nucleotides, the CDR3 is TGTGCCAGCAGTGACCGGGACTCCAAAAATGGTGAGCAGTTCTTC. This sequence encodes CASSDRDSKNGEQFF. V and J are TRBV6-1 and TRBJ2-1, with a tentative D call TRBD2 (6 bases). Germline V gene lookup returns CDR1 MNHNS and CDR2 SASEGT. The V and J ends lost 3 bases and 9 bases respectively, with 18 bases between them. There are 15 residues in the CDR3.

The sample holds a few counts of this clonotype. The DNA of the CDR3 is TGTGCCAGCAGCTTAGTACGCGCCATTGGCTATGGCTACACCTTC. This gives the protein CASSLVRAIGYGYTF. The V and J genes are TRBV7-2 and TRBJ1-2; the D is unclear. CDR3 length equals 15 residues. From germline, CDR1 is SGHTA and CDR2 FQGNSA. Trimming stripped 1 base from V and 4 bases from J, with 13 bases between.

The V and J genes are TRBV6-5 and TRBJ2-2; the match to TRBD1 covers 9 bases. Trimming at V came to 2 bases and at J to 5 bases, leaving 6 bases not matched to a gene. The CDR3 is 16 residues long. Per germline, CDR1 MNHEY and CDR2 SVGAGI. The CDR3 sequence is CASSYPGTGWTGELFF. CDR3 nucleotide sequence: TGTGCCAGCAGTTACCCCGGGACAGGGTGGACCGGGGAGCTGTTTTTT.

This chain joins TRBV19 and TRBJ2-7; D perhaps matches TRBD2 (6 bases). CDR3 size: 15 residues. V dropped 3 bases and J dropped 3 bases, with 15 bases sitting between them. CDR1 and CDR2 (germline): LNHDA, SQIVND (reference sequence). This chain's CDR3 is CASSIRDGGNYEQYF. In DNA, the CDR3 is TGTGCCAGTAGTATTCGGGACGGGGGAAACTACGAGCAGTACTTC.

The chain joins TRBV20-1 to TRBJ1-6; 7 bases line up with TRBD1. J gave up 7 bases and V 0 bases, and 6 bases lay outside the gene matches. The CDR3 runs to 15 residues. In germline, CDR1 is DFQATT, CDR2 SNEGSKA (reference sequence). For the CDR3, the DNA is TGCAGTGCTAGAGATAGGGGGCTAAGGAATTCACCCCTCCACTTT. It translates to CSARDRGLRNSPLHF.

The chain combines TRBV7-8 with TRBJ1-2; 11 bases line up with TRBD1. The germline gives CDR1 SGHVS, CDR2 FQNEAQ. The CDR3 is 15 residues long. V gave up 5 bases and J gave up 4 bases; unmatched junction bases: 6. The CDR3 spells CASSPRTGGLYGYTF. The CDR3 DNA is TGTGCCAGCAGCCCCCGGACAGGGGGCCTCTATGGCTACACCTTC.

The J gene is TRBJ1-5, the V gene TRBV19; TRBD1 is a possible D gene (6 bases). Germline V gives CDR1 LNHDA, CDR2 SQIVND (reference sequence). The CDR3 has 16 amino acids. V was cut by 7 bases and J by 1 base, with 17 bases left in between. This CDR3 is CASISSWGASNQPQHF. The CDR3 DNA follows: TGTGCCAGTATCTCATCTTGGGGGGCCAGCAATCAGCCCCAGCATTTT.

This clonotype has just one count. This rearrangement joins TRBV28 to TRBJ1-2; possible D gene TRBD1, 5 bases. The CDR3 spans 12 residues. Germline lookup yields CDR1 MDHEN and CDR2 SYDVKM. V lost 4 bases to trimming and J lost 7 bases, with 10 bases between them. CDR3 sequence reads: CASSYGAAGYTF. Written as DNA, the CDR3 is TGTGCCAGCAGTTATGGGGCGGCTGGCTACACCTTC.

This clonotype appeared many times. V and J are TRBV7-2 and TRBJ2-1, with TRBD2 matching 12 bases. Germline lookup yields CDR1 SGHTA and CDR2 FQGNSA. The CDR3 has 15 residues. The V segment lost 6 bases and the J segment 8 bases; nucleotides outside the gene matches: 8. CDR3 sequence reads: CASSPLAGGRYEQFF. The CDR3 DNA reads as TGTGCCAGCAGTCCCCTAGCGGGGGGGCGGTATGAGCAGTTCTTC.

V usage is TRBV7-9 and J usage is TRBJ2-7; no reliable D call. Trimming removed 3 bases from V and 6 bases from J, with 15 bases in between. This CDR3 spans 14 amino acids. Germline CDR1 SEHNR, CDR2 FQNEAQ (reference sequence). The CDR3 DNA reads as TGTGCCAGCAGCTTCTTGACGGGTAGGGTCGAGCAGTACTTC. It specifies CASSFLTGRVEQYF.

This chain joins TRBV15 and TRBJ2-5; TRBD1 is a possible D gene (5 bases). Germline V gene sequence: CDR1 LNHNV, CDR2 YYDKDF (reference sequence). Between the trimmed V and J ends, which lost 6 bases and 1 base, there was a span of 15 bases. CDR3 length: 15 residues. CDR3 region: CATRYQSGIQETQYF. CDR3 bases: TGTGCCACCAGATATCAATCAGGGATCCAAGAGACCCAGTACTTC. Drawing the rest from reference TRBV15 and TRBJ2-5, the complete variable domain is DAMVIQNPRYQVTQFGKPVTLSCSQTLNHNVMYWYQQKSSQAPKLLFHYYDKDFNNEADTPDNFQSRRPNTSFCFLDIRSPGLGDTAMYLCATRYQSGIQETQYFGPGTRLLVL.

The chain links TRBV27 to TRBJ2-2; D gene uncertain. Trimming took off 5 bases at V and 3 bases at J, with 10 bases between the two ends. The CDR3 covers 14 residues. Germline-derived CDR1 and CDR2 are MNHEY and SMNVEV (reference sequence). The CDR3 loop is CASSPGFYTGELFF. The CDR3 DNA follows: TGTGCCAGCAGTCCCGGGTTTTACACCGGGGAGCTGTTTTTT.

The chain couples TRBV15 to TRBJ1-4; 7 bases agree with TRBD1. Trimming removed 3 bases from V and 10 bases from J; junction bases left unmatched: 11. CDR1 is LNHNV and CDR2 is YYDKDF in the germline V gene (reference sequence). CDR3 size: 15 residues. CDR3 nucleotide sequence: TGTGCCACCAGCAGGGAGGACAGGAGAGACGGAAAACTGTTTTTT. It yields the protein CATSREDRRDGKLFF.

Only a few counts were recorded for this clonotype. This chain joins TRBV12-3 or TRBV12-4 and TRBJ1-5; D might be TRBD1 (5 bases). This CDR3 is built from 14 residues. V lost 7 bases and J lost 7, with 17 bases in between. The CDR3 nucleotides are TGTGCCAGCACTTTGGGGGACCCTTGGCAGCCCCAGCATTTT. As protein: CASTLGDPWQPQHF.

DNA for the CDR3: TGTGCCAGTAGGACCCCAATGACAGGGAGGGCAGATACGCAGTATTTT. Residues: CASRTPMTGRADTQYF. The V call is TRBV19, the J call TRBJ2-3; the D gene could be TRBD1 or TRBD2 (7 bases each). The CDR3 runs 16 residues. Germline V CDR1 and CDR2: LNHDA, SQIVND (reference sequence). Trimming cost V 6 bases and J 4 bases, with 20 bases left between them.

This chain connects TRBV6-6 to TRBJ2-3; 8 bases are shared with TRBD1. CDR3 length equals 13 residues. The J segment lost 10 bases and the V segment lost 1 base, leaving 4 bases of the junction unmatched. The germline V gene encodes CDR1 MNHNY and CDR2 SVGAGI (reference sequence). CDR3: CASSYLDRDAQYF. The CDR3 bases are TGTGCCAGCAGTTACTTGGACAGGGACGCGCAGTATTTT.

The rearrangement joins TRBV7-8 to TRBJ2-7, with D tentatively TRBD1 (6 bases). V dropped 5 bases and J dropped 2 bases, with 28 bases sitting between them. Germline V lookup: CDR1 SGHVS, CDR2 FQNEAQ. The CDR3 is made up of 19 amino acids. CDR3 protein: CASSLDPASGTKITYEQYF. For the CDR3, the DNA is TGTGCCAGCAGCCTAGATCCTGCTTCCGGGACAAAGATCACCTACGAGCAGTACTTC.